This entry lists 32 T cell receptor beta chains sequenced from one sample in a study of beta chain features in type 1 diabetes (dated by TCRdb to the late 2010s). Study-wide findings and limitations: In all four CD4+ subsets, TCRB CDR3 length was moderately but significantly shorter in type 1 diabetes patients.

No cognate antigen is known for these TCRs. Library generation was performed with the immunoSEQ multiplex PCR assay. All of the isolated RNA was reverse transcribed with the High Capacity cDNA Reverse Transcription Kit, so expressed TCRB transcripts were sequenced. Held by TCRdb, this immuneACCESS table contains in-frame sequences only and omits some clones. Under half of the omission traces to an unresolved V gene where checked; the cause of the rest is unknown. The sample table lists around 150,000 clones, about a tenth of them with a count of one. Clones ranked in the top ten supply more than 0.45% of the sample. Sequences were obtained from central memory CD4+ T cells from blood. All receptors derive from a young man with type 1 diabetes.

The table lists this clone with a few counts. The rearrangement joins TRBV9 to TRBJ2-3; 10 bases map to TRBD2. The CDR3 extends over 16 amino acids. Per the germline V gene, CDR1 is SGDLS and CDR2 is YYNGEE. Trimming removed 2 bases from V and 1 base from J; junction bases left unmatched: 4. In DNA form, the CDR3 reads TGTGCCAGCAGCGTGTATGGGACTAGCGGCACAGATACGCAGTATTTT. Protein sequence: CASSVYGTSGTDTQYF. Full variable domain (outside the CDR3, taken from reference TRBV9 and TRBJ2-3): DSGVTQTPKHLITATGQRVTLRCSPRSGDLSVYWYQQSLDQGLQFLIQYYNGEERAKGNILERFSAQQFPDLHSELNLSSLELGDSALYFCASSVYGTSGTDTQYFGPGTRLTVL.

In this sample, this clone turned up many times. The J gene is TRBJ2-6, the V gene TRBV27, with D perhaps matching TRBD1 (5 bases). The CDR3 runs 15 residues. Trimming pared 8 bases from V and 2 bases from J, leaving 13 bases between. CDR1 and CDR2 (germline): MNHEY, SMNVEV (reference sequence). The CDR3 bases are TGTGCCAGCGCAGACCCAGGGACTGGGGCCAACGTCCTGACTTTC. Translating it yields CASADPGTGANVLTF.

A few counts support this clone. This chain joins TRBV4-2 and TRBJ1-2; tentatively, D is TRBD1 (5 bases). Per the germline V gene, CDR1 is LGHNA and CDR2 is YNFKEQ. The CDR3 spans 15 residues. With 0 bases removed from V and 4 bases from J, the gap between germline ends came to 12 bases. The CDR3 here is CASSQDTGDIYGYTF. The DNA of the CDR3 is TGTGCCAGCAGCCAAGATACAGGCGATATCTATGGCTACACCTTC.

This clone was found a few times. The gene calls are TRBV7-9 and TRBJ2-7, with D tentatively TRBD1 (6 bases). The CDR3 contains 14 residues. The germline V gene has CDR1 SEHNR and CDR2 FQNEAQ (reference sequence). V lost 3 bases to trimming and J lost 2 bases, with 11 bases between them. DNA of the CDR3: TGTGCCAGCAGCTTCGGGACAACGGCCTACGAGCAGTACTTC. Amino acids: CASSFGTTAYEQYF.

This chain uses TRBV2 with TRBJ2-1; D is uncertain. This CDR3 contains 14 residues. Germline CDR1 reads SNHLY; CDR2 reads FYNNEI. Trimming took off 2 bases at V and 5 bases at J, with 10 bases between the two ends. As DNA, the CDR3 is TGTGCCAGCAGTGAATTGTCCGCGGACAATGAGCAGTTCTTC. Its protein product is CASSELSADNEQFF.

In DNA form, the CDR3 reads TGCGCCAGCAGCTACCAAGGACAGAACGCGAACACCGGGGAGCTGTTTTTT. Its translation: CASSYQGQNANTGELFF. V gene TRBV5-1 combines with J gene TRBJ2-2, with D tentatively TRBD1 (6 bases). V was cut by 3 bases and J by 0 bases, with 15 bases left in between. From germline, CDR1 is SGHRS and CDR2 YFSETQ. The CDR3 sequence is 17 residues long. Full variable domain (remainder filled in from reference TRBV5-1 and TRBJ2-2): KAGVTQTPRYLIKTRGQQVTLSCSPISGHRSVSWYQQTPGQGLQFLFEYFSETQRNKGNFPGRFSGRQFSNSRSEMNVSTLELGDSALYLCASSYQGQNANTGELFFGEGSRLTVL.

The chain recombines TRBV5-1 with TRBJ1-1, with 11 bases lining up with TRBD1. CDR1 is SGHRS and CDR2 is YFSETQ in the germline V gene. The CDR3 has 15 amino acids. The V segment lost 4 bases and the J segment 5 bases; nucleotides outside the gene matches: 7. CDR3 sequence reads: CASSPGQGAGTEAFF. As DNA, the CDR3 is TGCGCCAGCAGCCCCGGACAGGGGGCCGGTACTGAAGCTTTCTTT.

The table lists this clone with a few counts. The chain combines TRBV19 with TRBJ2-4, with D tentatively TRBD1 (5 bases). There are 12 residues in the CDR3. Germline CDR1 is LNHDA and CDR2 is SQIVND (reference sequence). The V end lost 5 bases, the J end lost 7 bases, and 9 bases lay between the germline ends. The chain's CDR3 is CASSLKGNIQYF. The CDR3 DNA follows: TGTGCCAGTAGTTTAAAGGGGAACATTCAGTACTTC. Using reference TRBV19 and TRBJ2-4 for the parts outside the CDR3, the full variable domain is DGGITQSPKYLFRKEGQNVTLSCEQNLNHDAMYWYRQDPGQGLRLIYYSQIVNDFQKGDIAEGYSVSREKKESFPLTVTSAQKNPTAFYLCASSLKGNIQYFGAGTRLSVL.

This chain joins TRBV28 and TRBJ1-4, with 8 bases lining up with TRBD1. The CDR3 extends over 14 amino acids. Germline CDR1 and CDR2: MDHEN and SYDVKM. After removal of 5 bases from V and 8 bases from J, the junction contained 7 bases not matched to a gene. CDR3 sequence reads: CASSPGQDLEKLFF. For the CDR3, the DNA is TGTGCCAGCAGTCCGGGACAGGACTTAGAAAAACTGTTTTTT.

This clone showed up just a few times. The rearrangement links TRBV18 to TRBJ2-7; 7 bases match TRBD2. Germline CDR1 KGHSH, CDR2 LQKENI. V was clipped by 0 bases and J by 3 bases; unmatched bases: 2. The CDR3 spans 14 residues. The CDR3 here is CASSPPSGNYEQYF. DNA of the CDR3: TGTGCCAGCTCACCACCGAGCGGGAACTACGAGCAGTACTTC.

This clone showed up just a few times. The chain carries TRBV9 and TRBJ2-7, with D perhaps TRBD2 (6 bases). Germline V gives CDR1 SGDLS, CDR2 YYNGEE. Trimming pared 4 bases from V and 2 bases from J, leaving 22 bases between. The CDR3 totals 17 residues. CDR3 coding DNA: TGTGCCAGCAGCCCTACCGGGGGTAGCCGGCGCCCCTACGAGCAGTACTTC. This codes for CASSPTGGSRRPYEQYF.

J is TRBJ1-2 and V is TRBV7-9, with D hard to call. V gave up 2 bases and J gave up 0 bases, with 7 bases separating them. The CDR3 loop spans 14 amino acids. Per the germline V gene, CDR1 is SEHNR and CDR2 is FQNEAQ (reference sequence). CDR3 sequence reads: CASSLTATNYGYTF. The CDR3 nucleotides are TGTGCCAGCAGCTTAACAGCTACTAACTATGGCTACACCTTC. The full variable domain, rest sourced from reference TRBV7-9 and TRBJ1-2, is DTGVSQNPRHKITKRGQNVTFRCDPISEHNRLYWYRQTLGQGPEFLTYFQNEAQLEKSRLLSDRFSAERPKGSFSTLEIQRTEQGDSAMYLCASSLTATNYGYTFGSGTRLTVV.

The chain couples TRBV28 to TRBJ2-7, with 9 bases aligning to TRBD1. The trim removed 6 bases at V and 3 bases at J, leaving 3 bases unmatched. CDR3 length equals 13 residues. CDR1 MDHEN and CDR2 SYDVKM come from the germline V gene. The CDR3 bases are TGTGCCAGCAGGCCGGGACAGGGCTACGAGCAGTACTTC. Translated, it gives CASRPGQGYEQYF. The whole variable domain, filled in from reference TRBV28 and TRBJ2-7, reads DVKVTQSSRYLVKRTGEKVFLECVQDMDHENMFWYRQDPGLGLRLIYFSYDVKMKEKGDIPEGYSVSREKKERFSLILESASTNQTSMYLCASRPGQGYEQYFGPGTRLTVT.

This clone was seen a handful of times. The rearrangement links TRBV30 to TRBJ1-1; D might be TRBD1 (5 bases). Germline V gene lookup returns CDR1 GTSNPN and CDR2 SVGIG (reference sequence). V gave up 7 bases and J gave up 0 bases, with 12 bases separating them. The CDR3 sequence is 13 residues long. The CDR3 loop is CASRDWVNTEAFF. In nucleotides, the CDR3 is TGTGCCTCCCGGGACTGGGTGAACACTGAAGCTTTCTTT.

This clone has more than one count but fewer than ten. The chain employs TRBV18 and TRBJ2-7; 8 positions agree with TRBD2. V trimming: 6 bases; J trimming: 2 bases; junction bases outside the gene matches: 6. Germline CDR1 is KGHSH and CDR2 is LQKENI. This CDR3 spans 14 amino acids. CDR3: CASSGGVTTYEQYF. In DNA form, the CDR3 reads TGTGCCAGCTCCGGGGGGGTAACGACCTACGAGCAGTACTTC.

The CDR3 protein is CASSLELSGVRAFF. Written as DNA, the CDR3 is TGCGCCAGCAGCTTGGAGTTGTCAGGGGTTAGAGCTTTCTTT. The V gene is TRBV5-1, the J gene TRBJ1-1; the D gene is possibly TRBD1 (6 bases). The CDR3 has 14 amino acids. V lost 0 bases and J 10 bases, leaving 16 bases between the germline ends. The V gene's germline CDR1 is SGHRS and CDR2 YFSETQ.

This clone was observed a handful of times. The chain combines TRBV14 with TRBJ2-3, with 9 positions matching TRBD2. Germline trimming cut 5 bases from V and 3 bases from J; bases unmatched to any gene: 6. The CDR3 contains 15 residues. CDR1 and CDR2 from the germline V gene are SGHDN and FVKESK. For the CDR3, the DNA is TGTGCCAGCAGCAAAAGCGGGAGGAAAACAGATACGCAGTATTTT. Its translation: CASSKSGRKTDTQYF.

The chain combines TRBV5-6 with TRBJ2-1; D gene unclear. V gave up 0 bases and J gave up 4 bases, with 14 bases separating them. Germline CDR1 SGHDT, CDR2 YYEEEE. The CDR3 is made up of 16 amino acids. This CDR3 reads CASSLGRLGLYNEQFF. The CDR3 DNA follows: TGTGCCAGCAGCTTGGGGCGGCTAGGATTATACAATGAGCAGTTCTTC.

This clone was recorded many times. CDR3 loop: CASSQASGSYNEQFF. The CDR3 nucleotides are TGTGCCAGCAGCCAAGCCTCAGGTTCCTACAATGAGCAGTTCTTC. The gene calls are TRBV14 and TRBJ2-1; the D is unclear. Looked up from germline, CDR1 is SGHDN and CDR2 is FVKESK. CDR3 length: 15 residues. V gave up 1 base and J gave up 1 base, with 8 bases separating them.

This clone was counted between two and nine times. The chain combines TRBV7-8 with TRBJ2-1, with D perhaps TRBD1 (6 bases). CDR1 is SGHVS, CDR2 FQNEAQ, per germline. This CDR3 has 12 residues. The ends were cut back, 5 bases at V and 9 bases at J, with 11 bases in the middle. CDR3 protein: CASSRRGGEQFF. CDR3 sequence (DNA): TGTGCCAGCAGCCGAAGAGGGGGTGAGCAGTTCTTC.

This clone was detected a few times. V and J are TRBV5-1 and TRBJ2-3; D is perhaps TRBD2 (6 bases). Germline CDR1 and CDR2: SGHRS and YFSETQ. CDR3 length equals 14 residues. V was clipped by 4 bases and J by 5 bases, with 14 bases between them. CDR3 DNA sequence: TGCGCCAGCAGCCGAACGGGAGAACAAGATACGCAGTATTTT. Amino acids: CASSRTGEQDTQYF. The whole variable domain, filled in from reference TRBV5-1 and TRBJ2-3, reads KAGVTQTPRYLIKTRGQQVTLSCSPISGHRSVSWYQQTPGQGLQFLFEYFSETQRNKGNFPGRFSGRQFSNSRSEMNVSTLELGDSALYLCASSRTGEQDTQYFGPGTRLTVL.

The chain recombines TRBV10-3 with TRBJ2-7, with TRBD2 identical over 9 bases. The junction had 17 bases not matched to a gene; V was cut back by 5 bases and J by 6 bases. Germline values: CDR1 ENHRY, CDR2 SYGVKD. The CDR3 runs 17 residues. CDR3 nucleotides: TGTGCCATCAGTCCCTCTCAGACTAGCGGAGGGGCGGGCGAGCAGTACTTC. Translated: CAISPSQTSGGAGEQYF.

In its sample, this clone was seen a few times. V is TRBV4-2 and J is TRBJ1-5, with 7 nucleotides matching TRBD1. CDR3 length equals 15 residues. Losses at the gene ends were 3 bases for V and 4 bases for J; bases not matched to a gene: 6. Germline CDR1 and CDR2: LGHNA and YNFKEQ. The CDR3 is CASSQYQGGNQPQHF. CDR3 coding DNA: TGTGCCAGCAGCCAGTATCAGGGGGGAAATCAGCCCCAGCATTTT.

This clone came up many times. This chain links TRBV19 with TRBJ1-2; 8 bases are shared with TRBD1. J gave up 4 bases and V 5 bases, and 12 bases lay outside the gene matches. CDR3 size: 16 residues. Looked up from germline, CDR1 is LNHDA and CDR2 is SQIVND (reference sequence). CDR3 DNA sequence: TGTGCCAGTAGTTGGCAAACCGGGACAGGAGGCTATGGCTACACCTTC. It translates to CASSWQTGTGGYGYTF.

This clone has more than one count but fewer than ten. The J gene is TRBJ2-1, the V gene TRBV5-4, with D possibly matching TRBD2 (6 bases). Germline CDR1 reads SGHNT; CDR2 reads YYREEE (reference sequence). V shed 1 base and J shed 8 bases, with 16 bases lying between them. CDR3 size: 15 residues. CDR3 DNA: TGTGCCAGCAGCTTGTACGGCGGGATGGGGGATGAGCAGTTCTTC. Translated: CASSLYGGMGDEQFF.

This chain uses TRBV19 with TRBJ2-7; 9 positions match TRBD1. This CDR3 has 15 amino acids. The V and J ends lost 6 bases and 4 bases, in that order; junction bases with no gene match: 10. The germline V gene has CDR1 LNHDA and CDR2 SQIVND (reference sequence). The CDR3 is CASRGTGTQTYEQYF. In DNA, the CDR3 is TGTGCCAGTAGGGGGACAGGGACTCAGACATACGAGCAGTACTTC.

This clone was counted only a few times. The rearrangement links TRBV7-9 to TRBJ2-7; the match to TRBD1 covers 9 bases. Germline trimming cut 5 bases from V and 2 bases from J; bases unmatched to any gene: 7. Germline V CDR1 and CDR2: SEHNR, FQNEAQ (reference sequence). The CDR3 consists of 15 residues. CDR3 sequence reads: CASSRGTGKTYEQYF. The CDR3 nucleotides read TGTGCCAGCAGCCGCGGGACAGGGAAGACCTACGAGCAGTACTTC. Combining the CDR3 with reference TRBV7-9 and TRBJ2-7 gives the whole variable domain DTGVSQNPRHKITKRGQNVTFRCDPISEHNRLYWYRQTLGQGPEFLTYFQNEAQLEKSRLLSDRFSAERPKGSFSTLEIQRTEQGDSAMYLCASSRGTGKTYEQYFGPGTRLTVT.

The chain is built from TRBV5-1 and TRBJ1-2, with a possible D match to TRBD1 (6 bases). The CDR3 has 14 residues. Trimming took off 4 bases at V and 1 base at J, with 11 bases between the two ends. Germline V gene data show CDR1 as SGHRS and CDR2 as YFSETQ. CDR3 sequence reads: CASSLQGINYGYTF. CDR3 DNA sequence: TGCGCCAGCAGCCTACAGGGCATTAACTATGGCTACACCTTC.

This chain uses TRBV5-8 with TRBJ1-5, with 7 bases lining up with TRBD1. V shed 4 bases and J 0 bases; nucleotides not matched to a gene: 4. The length of the CDR3 is 15 residues. Germline V gene data show CDR1 as SGHTS and CDR2 as YDEGEE. CDR3 amino acids: CASSRQGYSNQPQHF. The CDR3 DNA is TGTGCCAGCAGCAGACAGGGTTATAGCAATCAGCCCCAGCATTTT.

This clone came up a few times. The V call is TRBV28, the J call TRBJ2-3; TRBD1 matches at 8 bases. The CDR3 contains 16 residues. CDR1 is MDHEN and CDR2 is SYDVKM in the germline V gene. Trimming removed 3 bases from V and 0 bases from J; junction bases left unmatched: 5. This chain's CDR3 is CASSFQTGASTDTQYF. CDR3 coding DNA: TGTGCCAGCAGTTTCCAGACAGGGGCTAGCACAGATACGCAGTATTTT.

The chain's CDR3 is CASRDRDRAYGYTF. CDR3 nucleotide sequence: TGTGCCAGTAGGGACCGGGACAGGGCGTATGGCTACACCTTC. J is TRBJ1-2 and V is TRBV19, with 9 bases that match TRBD1. The CDR3 sequence is 14 residues long. CDR1 and CDR2 (germline): LNHDA, SQIVND (reference sequence). J lost 5 bases, V lost 6 bases, and 7 bases had no gene match.

The genes are TRBV6-5 and TRBJ2-3; D is ambiguous. The V end lost 7 bases, the J end lost 5 bases, and 7 bases lay between the germline ends. The CDR3 spans 11 residues. Germline V gene data show CDR1 as MNHEY and CDR2 as SVGAGI. CDR3 bases: TGTGCCAGCACGGCGGTAGATACGCAGTATTTT. Protein: CASTAVDTQYF.